This TCR beta chain was obtained from a study of T cell repertoires in cytomegalovirus infection. Study as a whole: Indications of both CMV infection and matching HLA type were provided by public TCR beta signatures. General study points: People with CMV and the relevant HLA were identified by cumulative public TCR beta family frequency.

Trimming shortened V by 3 bases and J by 5 bases, and 25 bases separated the two germline ends. This CDR3 has 18 residues. TCRdb passed the reads through MiXCR, listing each CDR3 protein once. The data contain about 180,000 distinct CDR3 sequences, roughly 17% of them singletons. In regard to this clonotype: The antigen remains undetermined.

This sequence joins TRBV12-3 or TRBV12-4 and TRBJ2-5, with a possible D match to TRBD1 (5 bases). The receptor's source is a human donor in good health (CMV status not recorded). Some clones in this sample may be carry-over from other donors' samples. Sequencing was carried out using CD8+ T cells from PBMCs. This CDR3 is CASSFNPTERTLHETQYF. CDR3 sequence (DNA): TGTGCCAGCAGTTTCAACCCAACCGAACGGACATTGCACGAGACCCAGTACTTC.